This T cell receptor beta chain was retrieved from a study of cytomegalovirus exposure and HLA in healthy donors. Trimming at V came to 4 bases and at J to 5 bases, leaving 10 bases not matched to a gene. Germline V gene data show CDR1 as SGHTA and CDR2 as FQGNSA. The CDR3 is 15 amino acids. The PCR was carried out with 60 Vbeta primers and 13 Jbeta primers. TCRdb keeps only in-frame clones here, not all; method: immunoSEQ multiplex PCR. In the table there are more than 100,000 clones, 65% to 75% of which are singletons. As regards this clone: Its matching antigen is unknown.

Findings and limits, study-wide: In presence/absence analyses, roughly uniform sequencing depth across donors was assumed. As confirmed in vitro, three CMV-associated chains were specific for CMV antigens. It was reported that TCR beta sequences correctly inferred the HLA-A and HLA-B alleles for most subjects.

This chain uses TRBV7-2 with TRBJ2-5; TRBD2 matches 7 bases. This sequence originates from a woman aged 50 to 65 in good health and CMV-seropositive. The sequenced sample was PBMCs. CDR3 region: CASSSLPGTTETQYF. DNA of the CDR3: TGTGCCAGCAGCTCGCTGCCCGGGACTACTGAGACCCAGTACTTC.